Listed here are 25 T cell receptor beta chains from one sample, sequenced in a study of cytomegalovirus exposure and HLA in healthy donors. A multiplex PCR was run with 60 Vbeta primers and 13 Jbeta primers. Using immunoSEQ multiplex PCR, the repertoire was profiled, and TCRdb retains in-frame clones only, with some absent. The sample spans about 91,000 clones; the ten largest clones claim roughly 3.5%. Sequencing was performed on PBMCs. Every receptor here comes from a woman under 40 in good health and CMV-seronegative.

The V gene is TRBV11-2, the J gene TRBJ2-1; D may be TRBD2 (6 bases). Trimming removed 1 base at V and 9 bases at J, with 16 bases between. The CDR3 covers 15 residues. Germline values: CDR1 SGHAT, CDR2 FQNNGV. CDR3 DNA sequence: TGTGCCAGCAGCTTAGGACTAGGACTGGGGAGTGAGCAGTTCTTC. The encoded protein is CASSLGLGLGSEQFF.

V gene TRBV6-1 combines with J gene TRBJ1-2, with TRBD1 as a possible D gene (5 bases). Germline V gives CDR1 MNHNS, CDR2 SASEGT. Trimming stripped 1 base from V and 9 bases from J, with 15 bases between. There are 14 residues in the CDR3. The CDR3 nucleotides read TGTGCCAGCAGTGAAGGAGGGGAGGATCTTAGCTACACCTTC. Protein sequence: CASSEGGEDLSYTF.

The chain has TRBV4-2 and TRBJ1-1; no clear D gene. The CDR3 has 14 amino acids. The germline V gene encodes CDR1 LGHNA and CDR2 YNFKEQ. Trimming shortened V by 4 bases and J by 4 bases, and 13 bases separated the two germline ends. The CDR3 nucleotides are TGTGCCAGCAGCCCTTCTCCCTCGGGCACTGAAGCTTTCTTT. It translates to CASSPSPSGTEAFF.

The chain employs TRBV9 and TRBJ1-3, with D maybe TRBD1 (5 bases). Trimming removed 4 bases from V and 2 bases from J, with 13 bases in between. The germline V gene has CDR1 SGDLS and CDR2 YYNGEE. This CDR3 comprises 15 residues. CDR3 protein: CASSLRAGTGNTIYF. In DNA, the CDR3 is TGTGCCAGCAGCCTCAGGGCGGGGACTGGAAACACCATATATTTT.

V is TRBV29-1 and J is TRBJ2-5; 10 nucleotides align to TRBD1. Unmatched junction bases numbered 14, after V lost 8 bases and J lost 11 bases. Germline V gene sequence: CDR1 SQVTM, CDR2 ANQGSEA. The CDR3 has 13 amino acids. The DNA for the CDR3 is TGCAGCACAACCGGGACAGGGGCAGGGGAGCAGTACTTC. Amino acid sequence: CSTTGTGAGEQYF.

The chain carries TRBV5-1 and TRBJ1-2; TRBD1 agrees at 12 bases. Unmatched junction bases numbered 10, after V lost 3 bases and J lost 7 bases. CDR3 length: 16 residues. Germline-derived CDR1 and CDR2 are SGHRS and YFSETQ. CDR3 DNA sequence: TGCGCCAGCAGCTCCGGGCGGGGGACAGGGGGCGTTGGCTACACCTTC. It yields the protein CASSSGRGTGGVGYTF.

The J gene is TRBJ1-2, the V gene TRBV28; D is possibly TRBD1 (5 bases). Per the germline V gene, CDR1 is MDHEN and CDR2 is SYDVKM. Between the trimmed V and J ends, which lost 3 bases and 4 bases, there was a span of 12 bases. The CDR3 length is 14 residues. The CDR3 nucleotides are TGTGCCAGCAGTTTTGGGAAACAGGTCTATGGCTACACCTTC. Its translation: CASSFGKQVYGYTF.

The rearrangement uses TRBV4-1 and TRBJ2-5, with 13 bases aligning to TRBD2. The J call may not be correct, given that the DNA end is closer to TRBJ2-7. CDR1 and CDR2 from the germline V gene are MGHRA and YSYEKL. The CDR3 contains 16 residues. The CDR3 DNA reads TGCGCCAGCAGCCAGCCCGGGACTAGCGGGACCTACGAGCAGTACTTC. It yields the protein CASSQPGTSGTYEQYF.

The chain links TRBV7-3 to TRBJ1-2, with D tentatively TRBD1 (6 bases). The CDR3 length is 15 residues. Trimming stripped 5 bases from V and 0 bases from J, with 13 bases between. Germline CDR1 is SGHTA and CDR2 is FQGTGA. The CDR3 DNA is TGTGCCAGCAGCCCAGGGACAACTACTAACTATGGCTACACCTTC. Amino acid sequence: CASSPGTTTNYGYTF.

J is TRBJ2-7 and V is TRBV29-1; 10 nucleotides line up with TRBD2. CDR3 length equals 14 residues. With V trimmed by 6 bases and J by 2 bases, 7 bases remained unmatched. Per germline, CDR1 SQVTM and CDR2 ANQGSEA. CDR3: CSVGSGRGTYEQYF. In nucleotides, the CDR3 is TGCAGCGTGGGGAGCGGGAGGGGAACCTACGAGCAGTACTTC.

V is TRBV18 and J is TRBJ1-1; tentatively, D is TRBD1 (6 bases). V lost 5 bases and J lost 1, with 14 bases in between. This CDR3 is built from 15 residues. The germline CDR1 and CDR2 sequences are KGHSH and LQKENI. CDR3 region: CASSRGQGRNTEAFF. CDR3 coding DNA: TGTGCCAGCTCAAGAGGGCAGGGGAGGAACACTGAAGCTTTCTTT.

The rearrangement uses TRBV6-5 and TRBJ2-5, with D possibly TRBD2 on 5 matching bases. The J call may be in error: the DNA end matches TRBJ2-7 better. Per germline, CDR1 MNHEY and CDR2 SVGAGI. The CDR3 is 13 amino acids. CDR3 protein: CASSYSGLYEQYF. CDR3 bases: TGTGCCAGCAGTTACTCAGGACTCTACGAGCAGTACTTC.

V usage is TRBV9 and J usage is TRBJ2-6; D is possibly TRBD1 (6 bases). The V end lost 3 bases, the J end lost 0 bases, and 19 bases lay between the germline ends. Germline CDR1 is SGDLS and CDR2 is YYNGEE. This CDR3 has 19 amino acids. CDR3 nucleotide sequence: TGTGCCAGCAGCGCCAAACCGGGACAAATGCGCTCTGGGGCCAACGTCCTGACTTTC. As protein: CASSAKPGQMRSGANVLTF.

The chain combines TRBV4-1 with TRBJ1-2, with D possibly being TRBD1 (6 bases). V lost 4 bases to trimming and J lost 4 bases, with 16 bases between them. The CDR3 extends over 15 amino acids. Germline CDR1 and CDR2: MGHRA and YSYEKL. CDR3 sequence: CASSPEGGGGYGYTF. CDR3 in DNA: TGCGCCAGCAGCCCCGAGGGGGGGGGTGGCTATGGCTACACCTTC.

The genes are TRBV6-5 and TRBJ2-5; 9 nucleotides match TRBD1. The CDR3 covers 15 residues. Trimming cost V 0 bases and J 5 bases; bases outside gene matches: 4. CDR1 and CDR2 (germline): MNHEY, SVGAGI. CDR3 coding DNA: TGTGCCAGCAGTTACTCGCACAGGGGGCCGGAGACCCAGTACTTC. Protein sequence: CASSYSHRGPETQYF.

The chain employs TRBV7-9 and TRBJ2-7; D not resolved. CDR3 size: 13 residues. Deletions cut 0 bases from V and 7 bases from J, with 10 bases between. The V gene's germline CDR1 is SEHNR and CDR2 FQNEAQ (reference sequence). The CDR3 bases are TGTGCCAGCAGCTTAGCGGGCCCCCGGGAGCAGTACTTC. Translated, it gives CASSLAGPREQYF.

The CDR3 loop is CASSSGTVLYEQYF. For the CDR3, the DNA is TGTGCCAGCAGCTCAGGGACAGTTCTCTACGAGCAGTACTTC. The chain carries TRBV7-9 and TRBJ2-7; 7 nucleotides agree with TRBD1. CDR3 size: 14 residues. Germline CDR1 is SEHNR and CDR2 is FQNEAQ (reference sequence). V shed 4 bases and J 3 bases; nucleotides not matched to a gene: 6.

The chain joins TRBV20-1 to TRBJ2-5; a weak D match, TRBD2 (7 bases). This CDR3 is built from 11 residues. CDR1 DFQATT and CDR2 SNEGSKA come from the germline V gene (reference sequence). CDR3 sequence reads: CGGGLQETQYF. DNA for the CDR3: TGCGGGGGGGGCCTGCAAGAGACCCAGTACTTC.

V is TRBV9 and J is TRBJ2-5; D is uncertain. Trimming took off 0 bases at V and 5 bases at J, with 8 bases between the two ends. The CDR3 has 13 amino acids. Germline V CDR1 and CDR2: SGDLS, YYNGEE. The DNA of the CDR3 is TGTGCCAGCAGCGTAGCTCAGAAGGAGACCCAGTACTTC. It is translated as CASSVAQKETQYF.

The V call is TRBV5-1, the J call TRBJ1-2; perhaps TRBD1 as D (6 bases). The V end lost 0 bases, the J end lost 2 bases, and 11 bases lay between the germline ends. CDR3 size: 15 residues. Germline lookup yields CDR1 SGHRS and CDR2 YFSETQ. The DNA of the CDR3 is TGCGCCAGCAGCTTGGCCTTGACAGGCAACTATGGCTACACCTTC. Protein product: CASSLALTGNYGYTF.

This sequence joins TRBV27 and TRBJ2-3; the D gene is possibly TRBD1 (6 bases). Deletions cut 7 bases from V and 4 bases from J, with 15 bases between. The CDR3 is 14 residues long. The germline V gene has CDR1 MNHEY and CDR2 SMNVEV (reference sequence). CDR3 in amino acids: CASTLGRGSDTQYF. In nucleotides, the CDR3 is TGTGCCAGCACCTTAGGTAGGGGGTCAGATACGCAGTATTTT.

The rearrangement links TRBV5-1 to TRBJ2-1, with D tentatively TRBD1 (7 bases). The CDR3 runs to 15 residues. Germline V gene sequence: CDR1 SGHRS, CDR2 YFSETQ. V was shortened by 1 base and J by 7 bases, with 15 bases between the two germline ends. The CDR3, as DNA: TGCGCCAGCAGCTTGCAGGGGGGACTGCTGAATGAGCAGTTCTTC. It is translated as CASSLQGGLLNEQFF.

The genes are TRBV7-8 and TRBJ2-7; TRBD1 matches at 8 bases. V shed 1 base and J 4 bases; nucleotides not matched to a gene: 3. Looked up from germline, CDR1 is SGHVS and CDR2 is FQNEAQ. The CDR3 is 14 residues long. The CDR3 loop is CASSLDRGRYEQYF. DNA of the CDR3: TGTGCCAGCAGCTTAGACAGGGGGAGGTACGAGCAGTACTTC.

CDR3 in DNA: TGTGCCAGCAGTACGCCAGACAGGGTGAATTCACCCCTCCACTTT. It codes for CASSTPDRVNSPLHF. This chain links TRBV2 with TRBJ1-6, with 7 bases fitting TRBD1. This CDR3 is 15 amino acids long. Germline loops: CDR1 SNHLY, CDR2 FYNNEI. V lost 5 bases to trimming and J lost 7 bases; unmatched junction nucleotides: 8.

The chain joins TRBV14 to TRBJ1-2; D ambiguous. Germline CDR1 is SGHDN and CDR2 is FVKESK. CDR3 length: 12 amino acids. V was pared by 1 base and J by 12 bases, with 12 bases between. The CDR3 sequence: CASSQGFTANTF. The CDR3 DNA sequence: TGTGCCAGCAGCCAAGGTTTCACCGCGAACACCTTC.